This note documents a single T cell receptor beta chain sequence. Its cognate antigen is unknown. The entry originates in a study of regulatory dendritic cells for organ transplantation. Study-wide background: Regulatory dendritic cells were monocyte-derived, receiving vitamin D3 on days 0 and 4 and IL-10 on day 4. Study-wide points: Alloreactive memory CD8+ T cell pools varied considerably between individuals.

Sorted subsets were CFSE-labeled and cultured less than six days with allogeneic dendritic cells. This CDR3 has 17 residues. Germline lookup yields CDR1 SGHKS and CDR2 YYEKEE (reference sequence). The germline V and J ends were trimmed by 1 base and 0 bases, with 15 bases remaining between them. This table comes from immunoSEQ multiplex PCR, and its TCRdb copy is limited to in-frame clones, with some not included. Among some 12,000 clones listed, roughly 64% were seen once. The TCR comes from a human donor in good health. The sequencing sample was made of naive CD8+ T cells from blood cultured with dendritic cells. Described subset: CD45RA+ naive T cells. The chain carries TRBV5-5 and TRBJ2-3, with D unclear. The CDR3 nucleotides are TGTGCCAGCAGCTTGAGCACTATCCCCTCTAGCACAGATACGCAGTATTTT. Its protein is CASSLSTIPSSTDTQYF.